The 24 T cell receptor beta chains below come from one sample, sequenced in a study of T cells in localized non-small cell lung cancer. Libraries were prepared by immunoSEQ multiplex PCR; TCRdb keeps only in-frame clonotypes and omits some of them. Of 30,000 to 35,000 clones in the sample, about 90% were seen once. The sample consisted of peripheral blood, taken before any cancer treatment. The receptors shown here come from a woman aged 40-75 years with stage I lung adenocarcinoma.

The chain joins TRBV5-5 to TRBJ1-6, with 8 bases that match TRBD1. Germline values: CDR1 SGHKS, CDR2 YYEKEE (reference sequence). The length of the CDR3 is 16 residues. Germline trimming cut 4 bases from V and 4 bases from J; bases unmatched to any gene: 7. The CDR3 nucleotides read TGTGCCAGCAGCATACTGGGACAGGCTTATAATTCACCCCTCCACTTT. It yields the protein CASSILGQAYNSPLHF.

The chain employs TRBV7-9 and TRBJ1-1; 8 nucleotides match TRBD1. V shed 5 bases and J 5 bases; nucleotides not matched to a gene: 4. This CDR3 comprises 13 residues. In germline, CDR1 is SEHNR, CDR2 FQNEAQ (reference sequence). CDR3 loop: CASSGQGVTEAFF. CDR3 bases: TGTGCCAGCAGCGGACAGGGTGTAACTGAAGCTTTCTTT.

V is TRBV7-2 and J is TRBJ2-5; 9 bases map to TRBD1. The CDR3 loop spans 15 amino acids. With 5 bases clipped from V and 5 bases from J, the junction kept 9 bases outside the gene matches. CDR1 and CDR2 (germline): SGHTA, FQGNSA. The DNA for the CDR3 is TGTGCCAGCAGCCCCGGGACAGGGCTTCGGGAGACCCAGTACTTC. It specifies CASSPGTGLRETQYF.

Only one count was recorded for this clone. The V and J genes are TRBV4-3 and TRBJ1-2; D remains ambiguous. Trimming took 1 base from V and 1 from J, leaving 10 bases between them. CDR3 size: 15 residues. Germline loops: CDR1 LGHNA, CDR2 YSLEER. The CDR3 sequence: CASSQVPRNNYGYTF. The CDR3 DNA is TGCGCCAGCAGCCAAGTTCCCAGGAATAACTATGGCTACACCTTC.

The chain uses TRBV6-5 and TRBJ1-5; the D is unclear. CDR1 is MNHEY, CDR2 SVGAGI, per germline. V was pared by 0 bases and J by 0 bases, with 6 bases between. This CDR3 is built from 15 residues. The CDR3 reads CASSYSRNSNQPQHF. DNA for the CDR3: TGTGCCAGCAGTTACTCGAGAAATAGCAATCAGCCCCAGCATTTT.

This clone was recorded a few times. This chain joins TRBV5-1 and TRBJ2-3; possibly TRBD1 or TRBD2 for D (5 bases each). The germline V and J ends were trimmed by 0 bases and 2 bases, with 10 bases remaining between them. The CDR3 totals 15 residues. CDR1 and CDR2 (germline): SGHRS, YFSETQ. The DNA of the CDR3 is TGCGCCAGCAGCTTGGAGAGGGGACCCACAGATACGCAGTATTTT. It yields the protein CASSLERGPTDTQYF.

The V gene is TRBV18, the J gene TRBJ1-2; D remains ambiguous. The CDR3 is 14 amino acids. V lost 1 base, J lost 7 bases, and 13 bases lay in between. Germline V gives CDR1 KGHSH, CDR2 LQKENI. The CDR3 DNA reads TGTGCCAGCTCACCACGTGGGCTCGAGGGTGGCTACACCTTC. Protein: CASSPRGLEGGYTF.

V gene TRBV9 combines with J gene TRBJ1-1, with 7 bases fitting TRBD1. The CDR3 has 15 residues. Germline trimming cut 4 bases from V and 5 bases from J; bases unmatched to any gene: 11. From germline, CDR1 is SGDLS and CDR2 YYNGEE. CDR3 protein: CASSSVDREDTEAFF. CDR3 DNA: TGTGCCAGCAGCTCCGTCGACAGGGAGGATACTGAAGCTTTCTTT.

The CDR3 DNA sequence: TGTGCCAGCAGCTTAGCAGGGACAGGGAACACAGATACGCAGTATTTT. It is translated as CASSLAGTGNTDTQYF. The V call is TRBV7-2, the J call TRBJ2-3; 9 bases match TRBD1. The CDR3 consists of 16 residues. The V gene's germline CDR1 is SGHTA and CDR2 FQGNSA. Unmatched junction bases numbered 3, after V lost 0 bases and J lost 2 bases.

The V and J genes are TRBV7-2 and TRBJ2-3; TRBD2 agrees at 10 bases. CDR3 length: 16 residues. Germline V gene data show CDR1 as SGHTA and CDR2 as FQGNSA. Germline trimming cut 2 bases from V and 6 bases from J; bases unmatched to any gene: 8. The CDR3 sequence is CASSLRASGGMDTQYF. The DNA for the CDR3 is TGTGCCAGCAGCTTACGGGCTAGCGGGGGTATGGATACGCAGTATTTT.

This clone occurred once. The chain couples TRBV7-3 to TRBJ2-1; TRBD2 agrees at 14 bases. In germline, CDR1 is SGHTA, CDR2 FQGTGA. The CDR3 is 16 residues long. Unmatched junction bases numbered 3, after V lost 3 bases and J lost 5 bases. The CDR3 region is CASSFPGLAGDNEQFF. CDR3 DNA sequence: TGTGCCAGCAGCTTCCCGGGACTAGCGGGGGACAATGAGCAGTTCTTC.

This clone was observed a single time. CDR3 DNA: TGTGCCAGCTCACCACGAGGTCTGCTCGGGGAAAAACTGTTTTTT. This sequence encodes CASSPRGLLGEKLFF. The chain combines TRBV18 with TRBJ1-4; D is ambiguous. The ends were cut back, 1 base at V and 8 bases at J, with 14 bases in the middle. In germline, CDR1 is KGHSH, CDR2 LQKENI. The CDR3 extends over 15 amino acids.

Turning to this clone: The junction differs from germline at one of its ends, possibly a read error. This chain joins TRBV7-3 and TRBJ2-2; D tentatively reads TRBD1 or TRBD2 (6 bases each). Germline values: CDR1 SGHTA, CDR2 FQGTGA. There are 15 residues in the CDR3. Written as DNA, the CDR3 is TGTGCCAGCAGCTTAAGGGGGGCGAACACCGGGGAGCTGGTTTTT. This translates into CASSLRGANTGELVF.

The chain has TRBV27 and TRBJ1-1; no reliable D call. This CDR3 spans 13 amino acids. The germline V and J ends were trimmed by 2 bases and 6 bases, with 10 bases remaining between them. Germline CDR1 MNHEY, CDR2 SMNVEV (reference sequence). CDR3 coding DNA: TGTGCCAGCAGTTTAAAGGATAGCGCTGAAGCTTTCTTT. Amino acids: CASSLKDSAEAFF.

The chain has TRBV9 and TRBJ2-1; the match to TRBD2 covers 9 bases. Germline loops: CDR1 SGDLS, CDR2 YYNGEE. The CDR3 runs 16 residues. After removal of 0 bases from V and 6 bases from J, the junction contained 7 bases not matched to a gene. The CDR3 nucleotides read TGTGCCAGCAGCGTAGTCCCGGCTAGCGGGGCCAATGAGCAGTTCTTC. Protein product: CASSVVPASGANEQFF.

The J gene is TRBJ2-7, the V gene TRBV9, with D perhaps given as TRBD1 or TRBD2 (6 bases each). Germline CDR1 reads SGDLS; CDR2 reads YYNGEE. The CDR3 covers 15 residues. Trimming removed 2 bases from V and 8 bases from J, with 20 bases in between. This CDR3 is CASSVGGGPTMKQYF. DNA for the CDR3: TGTGCCAGCAGCGTCGGAGGGGGGCCGACTATGAAGCAGTACTTC.

In this sample, this clone turned up a few times. As DNA, the CDR3 is TGCGCCAGCAGTGATCAGGTTCAAGAGACCCAGTACTTC. It yields the protein CASSDQVQETQYF. The chain is built from TRBV10-2 and TRBJ2-5; D call uncertain. V dropped 3 bases and J dropped 2 bases, with 7 bases sitting between them. The CDR3 contains 13 residues. From germline, CDR1 is WSHSY and CDR2 SAAADI.

The chain has TRBV19 and TRBJ1-2, with D unclear. The germline V gene encodes CDR1 LNHDA and CDR2 SQIVND (reference sequence). This CDR3 contains 12 residues. V was trimmed by 6 bases and J by 0 bases, leaving 5 bases between them. In DNA, the CDR3 is TGTGCCAGTAGCTTAGCTAACTATGGCTACACCTTC. This encodes CASSLANYGYTF.

The rearrangement joins TRBV10-2 to TRBJ1-5, with D perhaps TRBD1 (5 bases). The CDR3 consists of 14 residues. V lost 10 bases and J 6 bases, leaving 19 bases between the germline ends. Looked up from germline, CDR1 is WSHSY and CDR2 is SAAADI. In DNA form, the CDR3 reads TGCGCCACCAGAGGCCAGGGTGAGGTTCAGCCCCAGCATTTT. Protein product: CATRGQGEVQPQHF.

The chain has TRBV19 and TRBJ2-7, with TRBD1 matching 8 bases. V gave up 4 bases and J gave up 5 bases; unmatched junction bases: 4. The germline V gene encodes CDR1 LNHDA and CDR2 SQIVND (reference sequence). This CDR3 has 13 residues. The CDR3 is CASSKGQDNEQYF. DNA for the CDR3: TGTGCCAGTAGTAAGGGACAGGACAACGAGCAGTACTTC. The whole variable domain, filled in from reference TRBV19 and TRBJ2-7, reads DGGITQSPKYLFRKEGQNVTLSCEQNLNHDAMYWYRQDPGQGLRLIYYSQIVNDFQKGDIAEGYSVSREKKESFPLTVTSAQKNPTAFYLCASSKGQDNEQYFGPGTRLTVT.

The J gene is TRBJ1-1, the V gene TRBV9, with TRBD1 matching 7 bases. This CDR3 spans 15 amino acids. Germline loops: CDR1 SGDLS, CDR2 YYNGEE. V lost 0 bases, J lost 4 bases, and 6 bases stayed unmatched. The CDR3 reads CASSVGTRGGTEAFF. DNA of the CDR3: TGTGCCAGCAGCGTAGGTACCAGGGGGGGCACTGAAGCTTTCTTT.

This chain joins TRBV27 and TRBJ1-1; weak D call: TRBD1 (5 bases). CDR3 size: 14 residues. V lost 8 bases and J lost 4, with 17 bases in between. Germline CDR1 reads MNHEY; CDR2 reads SMNVEV (reference sequence). The CDR3 loop reads CASPPGGRCTEAFF. As DNA, the CDR3 is TGTGCCAGCCCCCCGGGGGGGAGGTGCACTGAAGCTTTCTTT.

J is TRBJ2-1 and V is TRBV7-3; 9 nucleotides agree with TRBD1. This CDR3 is built from 16 residues. Germline V lookup: CDR1 SGHTA, CDR2 FQGTGA. Trimming removed 1 base from V and 1 base from J; junction bases left unmatched: 2. The CDR3 loop is CASSLRGQGSYNEQFF. The CDR3 DNA reads TGTGCCAGCAGCTTAAGGGGACAGGGTTCCTACAATGAGCAGTTCTTC.

V usage is TRBV7-9 and J usage is TRBJ1-2, with 8 bases identical to TRBD1. Losses at the gene ends were 5 bases for V and 3 bases for J; bases not matched to a gene: 2. Germline-derived CDR1 and CDR2 are SEHNR and FQNEAQ (reference sequence). The CDR3 runs to 13 residues. In DNA, the CDR3 is TGTGCCAGCAGCAAACAGGGGGACTATGGCTACACCTTC. It specifies CASSKQGDYGYTF.